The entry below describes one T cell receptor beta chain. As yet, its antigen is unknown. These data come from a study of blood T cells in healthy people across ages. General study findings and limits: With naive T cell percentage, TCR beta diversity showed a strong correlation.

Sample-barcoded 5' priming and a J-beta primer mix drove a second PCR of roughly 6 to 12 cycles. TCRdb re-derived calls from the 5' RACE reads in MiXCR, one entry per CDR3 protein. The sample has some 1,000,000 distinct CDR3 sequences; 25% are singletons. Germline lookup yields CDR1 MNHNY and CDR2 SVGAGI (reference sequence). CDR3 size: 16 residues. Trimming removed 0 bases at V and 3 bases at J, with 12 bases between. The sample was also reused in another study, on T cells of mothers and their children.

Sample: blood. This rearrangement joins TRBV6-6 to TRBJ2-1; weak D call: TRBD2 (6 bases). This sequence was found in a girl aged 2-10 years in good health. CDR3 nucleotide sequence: TGTGCCAGCAGTTACTCGAGGCGGGGAGACTACAATGAGCAGTTCTTC. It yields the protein CASSYSRRGDYNEQFF.